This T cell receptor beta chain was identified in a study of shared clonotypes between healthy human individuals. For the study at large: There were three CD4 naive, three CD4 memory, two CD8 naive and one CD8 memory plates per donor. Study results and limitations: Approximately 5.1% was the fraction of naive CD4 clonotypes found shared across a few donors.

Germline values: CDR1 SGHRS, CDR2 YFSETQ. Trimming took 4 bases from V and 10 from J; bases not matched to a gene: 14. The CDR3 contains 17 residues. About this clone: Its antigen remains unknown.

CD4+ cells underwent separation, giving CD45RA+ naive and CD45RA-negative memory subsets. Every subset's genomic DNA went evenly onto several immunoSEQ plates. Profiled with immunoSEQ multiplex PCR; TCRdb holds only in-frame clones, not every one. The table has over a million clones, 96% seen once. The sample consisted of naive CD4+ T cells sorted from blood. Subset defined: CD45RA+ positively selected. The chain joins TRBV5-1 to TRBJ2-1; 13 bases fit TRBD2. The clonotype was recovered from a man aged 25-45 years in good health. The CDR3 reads CASSTSIAGLAGSEQFF. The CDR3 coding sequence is TGCGCCAGCAGCACCTCAATCGCGGGACTAGCGGGATCGGAGCAGTTCTTC.